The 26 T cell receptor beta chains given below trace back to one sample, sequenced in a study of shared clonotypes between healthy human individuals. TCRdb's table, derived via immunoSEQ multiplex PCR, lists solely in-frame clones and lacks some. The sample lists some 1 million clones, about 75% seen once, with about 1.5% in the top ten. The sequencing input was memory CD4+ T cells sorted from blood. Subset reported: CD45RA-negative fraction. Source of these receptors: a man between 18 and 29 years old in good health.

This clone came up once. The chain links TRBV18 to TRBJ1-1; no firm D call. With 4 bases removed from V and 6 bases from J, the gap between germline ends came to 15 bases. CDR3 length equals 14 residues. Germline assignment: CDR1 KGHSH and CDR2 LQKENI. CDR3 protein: CASSLFGEGAEAFF. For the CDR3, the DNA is TGTGCCAGCTCACTCTTCGGGGAGGGCGCTGAAGCTTTCTTT.

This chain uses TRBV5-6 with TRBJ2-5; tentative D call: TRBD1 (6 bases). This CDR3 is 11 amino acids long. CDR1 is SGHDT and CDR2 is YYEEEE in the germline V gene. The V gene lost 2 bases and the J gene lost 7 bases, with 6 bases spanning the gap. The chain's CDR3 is CASSLQGTQYF. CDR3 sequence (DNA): TGTGCCAGCAGCTTACAGGGGACCCAGTACTTC. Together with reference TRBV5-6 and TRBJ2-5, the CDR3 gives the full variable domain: DAGVTQSPTHLIKTRGQQVTLRCSPKSGHDTVSWYQQALGQGPQFIFQYYEEEERQRGNFPDRFSGHQFPNYSSELNVNALLLGDSALYLCASSLQGTQYFGPGTRLLVL.

CDR3 in amino acids: CASSEGISLAEAFF. The DNA for the CDR3 is TGTGCCAGCAGTGAAGGGATTTCTTTGGCTGAAGCTTTCTTT. The V gene is TRBV6-1, the J gene TRBJ1-1, with D hard to call. The germline CDR1 and CDR2 sequences are MNHNS and SASEGT. This CDR3 is built from 14 residues. Trimming stripped 1 base from V and 6 bases from J, with 12 bases between.

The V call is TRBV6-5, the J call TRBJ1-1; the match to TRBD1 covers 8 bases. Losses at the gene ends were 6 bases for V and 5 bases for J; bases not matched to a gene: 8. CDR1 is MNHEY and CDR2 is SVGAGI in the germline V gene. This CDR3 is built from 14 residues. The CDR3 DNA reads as TGTGCCAGCAGACGCCGGACAGGGAGTACTGAAGCTTTCTTT. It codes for CASRRRTGSTEAFF.

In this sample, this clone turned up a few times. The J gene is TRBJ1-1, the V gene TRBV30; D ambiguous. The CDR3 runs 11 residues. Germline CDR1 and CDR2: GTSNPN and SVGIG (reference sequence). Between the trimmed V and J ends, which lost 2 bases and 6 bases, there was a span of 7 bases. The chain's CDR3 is CAWSRWAEAFF. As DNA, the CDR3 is TGTGCCTGGAGTCGATGGGCTGAAGCTTTCTTT.

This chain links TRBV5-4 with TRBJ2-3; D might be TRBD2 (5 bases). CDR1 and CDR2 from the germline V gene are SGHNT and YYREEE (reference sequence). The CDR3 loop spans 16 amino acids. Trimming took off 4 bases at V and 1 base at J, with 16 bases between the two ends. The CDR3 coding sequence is TGTGCCAGCAGCCCCTCTGGAGGTGGCCGCACAGATACGCAGTATTTT. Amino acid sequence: CASSPSGGGRTDTQYF.

The CDR3 protein is CASTRGQASGNTIYF. The DNA of the CDR3 is TGTGCCAGCACACGCGGACAGGCCTCTGGAAACACCATATATTTT. The V and J genes are TRBV6-6 and TRBJ1-3; 7 bases are a match to TRBD1. Losses at the gene ends were 7 bases for V and 0 bases for J; bases not matched to a gene: 6. Germline lookup yields CDR1 MNHNY and CDR2 SVGAGI (reference sequence). This CDR3 has 15 residues.

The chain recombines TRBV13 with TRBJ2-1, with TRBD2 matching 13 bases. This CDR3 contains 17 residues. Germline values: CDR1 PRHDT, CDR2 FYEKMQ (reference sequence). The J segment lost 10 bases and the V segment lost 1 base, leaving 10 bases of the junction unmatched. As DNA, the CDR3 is TGTGCCAGCAGCTTAGAAGGACTAGCGGGAGTCTCAGGAGAGCAGTTCTTC. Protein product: CASSLEGLAGVSGEQFF. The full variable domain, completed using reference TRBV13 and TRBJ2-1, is AAGVIQSPRHLIKEKRETATLKCYPIPRHDTVYWYQQGPGQDPQFLISFYEKMQSDKGSIPDRFSAQQFSDYHSELNMSSLELGDSALYFCASSLEGLAGVSGEQFFGPGTRLTVL.

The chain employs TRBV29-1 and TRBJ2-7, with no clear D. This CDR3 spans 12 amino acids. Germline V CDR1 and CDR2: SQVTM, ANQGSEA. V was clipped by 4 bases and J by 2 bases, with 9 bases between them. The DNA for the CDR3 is TGCAGCGTTGTTGGTCAGGCCTACGAGCAGTACTTC. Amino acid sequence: CSVVGQAYEQYF.

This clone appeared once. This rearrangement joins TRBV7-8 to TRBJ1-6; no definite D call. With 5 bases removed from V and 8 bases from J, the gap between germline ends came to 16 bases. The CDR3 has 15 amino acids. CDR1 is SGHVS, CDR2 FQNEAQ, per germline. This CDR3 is CASSPERLVDSPLHF. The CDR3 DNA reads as TGTGCCAGCAGCCCTGAACGTCTAGTGGATTCACCCCTCCACTTT.

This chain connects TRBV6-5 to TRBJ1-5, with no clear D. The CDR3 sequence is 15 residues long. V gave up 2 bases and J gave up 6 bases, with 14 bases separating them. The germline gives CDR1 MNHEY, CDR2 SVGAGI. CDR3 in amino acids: CASSYRQADRQPQHF. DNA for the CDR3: TGTGCCAGCAGTTACCGGCAGGCCGACCGTCAGCCCCAGCATTTT.

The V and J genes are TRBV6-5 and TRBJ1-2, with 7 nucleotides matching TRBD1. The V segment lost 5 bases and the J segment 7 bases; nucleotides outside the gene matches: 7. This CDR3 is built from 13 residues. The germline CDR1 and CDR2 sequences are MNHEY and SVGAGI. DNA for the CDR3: TGTGCCAGCAGTCGACAGGGATTGTTTGGCTACACCTTC. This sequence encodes CASSRQGLFGYTF.

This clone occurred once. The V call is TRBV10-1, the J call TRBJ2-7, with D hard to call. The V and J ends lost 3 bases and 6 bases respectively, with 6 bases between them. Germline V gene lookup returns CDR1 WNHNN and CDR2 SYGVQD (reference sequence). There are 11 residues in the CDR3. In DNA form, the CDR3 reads TGCGCCAGCAGTGATAACACCGAGCAGTACTTC. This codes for CASSDNTEQYF.

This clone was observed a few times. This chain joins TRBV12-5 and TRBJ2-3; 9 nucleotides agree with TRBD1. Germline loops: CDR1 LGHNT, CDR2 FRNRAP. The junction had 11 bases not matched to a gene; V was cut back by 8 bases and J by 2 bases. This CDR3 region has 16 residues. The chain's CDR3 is CASSKGDRDLTDTQYF. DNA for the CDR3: TGTGCTAGTTCAAAGGGGGACAGGGACCTCACAGATACGCAGTATTTT.

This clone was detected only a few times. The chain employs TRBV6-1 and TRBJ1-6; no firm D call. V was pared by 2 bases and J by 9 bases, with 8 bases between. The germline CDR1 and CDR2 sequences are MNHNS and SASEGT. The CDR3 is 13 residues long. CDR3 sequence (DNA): TGTGCCAGCAGTGAATCGCGGATTTCACCCCTCCACTTT. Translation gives CASSESRISPLHF.

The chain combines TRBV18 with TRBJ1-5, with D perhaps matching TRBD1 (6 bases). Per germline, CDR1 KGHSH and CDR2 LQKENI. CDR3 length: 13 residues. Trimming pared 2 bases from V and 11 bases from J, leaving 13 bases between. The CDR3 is CASSPSGTPAQHF. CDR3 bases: TGTGCCAGCTCACCATCCGGGACACCAGCCCAGCATTTT. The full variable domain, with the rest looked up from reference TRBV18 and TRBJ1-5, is NAGVMQNPRHLVRRRGQEARLRCSPMKGHSHVYWYRQLPEEGLKFMVYLQKENIIDESGMPKERFSAEFPKEGPSILRIQQVVRGDSAAYFCASSPSGTPAQHFGDGTRLSIL.

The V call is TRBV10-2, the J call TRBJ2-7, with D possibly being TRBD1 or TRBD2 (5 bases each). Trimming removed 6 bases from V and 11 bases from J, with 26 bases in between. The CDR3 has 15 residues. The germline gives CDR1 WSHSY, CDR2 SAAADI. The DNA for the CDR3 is TGCGCCAGCAGCGAGGACCCCGGGGCAAGCCCGAATAAGTACTTC. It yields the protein CASSEDPGASPNKYF.

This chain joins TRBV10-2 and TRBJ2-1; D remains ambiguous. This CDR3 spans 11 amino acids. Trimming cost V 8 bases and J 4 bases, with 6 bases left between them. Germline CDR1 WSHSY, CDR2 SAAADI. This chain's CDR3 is CASSSYNEQFF. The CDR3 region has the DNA TGCGCCAGCTCCAGTTACAATGAGCAGTTCTTC.

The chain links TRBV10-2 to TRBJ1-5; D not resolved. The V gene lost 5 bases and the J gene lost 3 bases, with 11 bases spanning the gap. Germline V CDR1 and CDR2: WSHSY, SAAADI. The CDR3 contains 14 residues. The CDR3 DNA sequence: TGCGCCAGCAGTCTTGAGAGATACAATCAGCCCCAGCATTTT. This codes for CASSLERYNQPQHF.

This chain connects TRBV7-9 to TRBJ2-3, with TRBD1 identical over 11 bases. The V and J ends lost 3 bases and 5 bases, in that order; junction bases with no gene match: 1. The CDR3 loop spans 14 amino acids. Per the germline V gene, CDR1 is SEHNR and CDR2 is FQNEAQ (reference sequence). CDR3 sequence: CASSLGQGGDTQYF. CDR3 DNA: TGTGCCAGCAGCTTGGGACAGGGGGGAGATACGCAGTATTTT.

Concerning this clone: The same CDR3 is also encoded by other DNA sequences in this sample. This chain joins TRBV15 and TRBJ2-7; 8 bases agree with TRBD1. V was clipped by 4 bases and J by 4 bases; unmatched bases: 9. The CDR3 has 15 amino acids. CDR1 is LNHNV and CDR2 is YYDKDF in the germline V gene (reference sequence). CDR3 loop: CATSKTGTGGYEQYF. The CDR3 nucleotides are TGTGCCACCAGCAAAACCGGGACAGGCGGTTACGAGCAGTACTTC.

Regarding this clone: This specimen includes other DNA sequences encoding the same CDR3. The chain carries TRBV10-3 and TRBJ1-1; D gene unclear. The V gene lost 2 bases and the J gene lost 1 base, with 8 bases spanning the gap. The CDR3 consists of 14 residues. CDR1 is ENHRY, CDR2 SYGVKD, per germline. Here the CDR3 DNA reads TGTGCCATCAGTGAGGGGCAGCCGAACACTGAAGCTTTCTTT. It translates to CAISEGQPNTEAFF.

This chain's CDR3 is CASRAGQGEHTEAFF. The CDR3 DNA reads TGTGCCAGCAGGGCTGGACAGGGGGAACACACTGAAGCTTTCTTT. The chain is built from TRBV6-6 and TRBJ1-1; TRBD1 aligns across 10 bases. The CDR3 sequence is 15 residues long. The junction had 7 bases not matched to a gene; V was cut back by 6 bases and J by 3 bases. Germline V gene data show CDR1 as MNHNY and CDR2 as SVGAGI (reference sequence).

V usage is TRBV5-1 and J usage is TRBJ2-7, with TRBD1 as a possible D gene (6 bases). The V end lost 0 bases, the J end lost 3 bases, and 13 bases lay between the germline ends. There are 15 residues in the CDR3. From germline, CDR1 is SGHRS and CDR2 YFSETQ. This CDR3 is CASSLEQGADYEQYF. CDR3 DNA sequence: TGCGCCAGCAGCTTGGAACAGGGTGCGGACTACGAGCAGTACTTC.

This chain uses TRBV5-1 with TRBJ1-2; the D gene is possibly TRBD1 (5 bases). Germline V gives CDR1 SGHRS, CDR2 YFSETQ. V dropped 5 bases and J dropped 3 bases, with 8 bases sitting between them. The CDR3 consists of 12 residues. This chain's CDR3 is CASRGDDYGYTF. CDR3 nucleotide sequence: TGCGCCAGCAGAGGGGACGACTATGGCTACACCTTC.

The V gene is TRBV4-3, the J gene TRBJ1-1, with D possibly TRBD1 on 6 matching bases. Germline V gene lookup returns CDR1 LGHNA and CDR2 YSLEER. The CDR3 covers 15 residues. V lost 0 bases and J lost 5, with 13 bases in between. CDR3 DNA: TGCGCCAGCAGCCAAGATCTTGCAGGGGCAACTGAAGCTTTCTTT. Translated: CASSQDLAGATEAFF.